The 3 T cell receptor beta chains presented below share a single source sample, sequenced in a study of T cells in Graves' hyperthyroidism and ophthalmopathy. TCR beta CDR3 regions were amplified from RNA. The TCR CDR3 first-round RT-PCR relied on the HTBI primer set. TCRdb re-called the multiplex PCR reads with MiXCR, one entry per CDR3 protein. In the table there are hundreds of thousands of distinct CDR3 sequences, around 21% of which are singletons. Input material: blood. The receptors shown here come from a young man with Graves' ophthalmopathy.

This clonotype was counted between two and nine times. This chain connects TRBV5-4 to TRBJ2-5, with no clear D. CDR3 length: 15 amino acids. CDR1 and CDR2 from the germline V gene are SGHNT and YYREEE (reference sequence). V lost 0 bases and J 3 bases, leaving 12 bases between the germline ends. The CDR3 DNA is TGTGCCAGCAGCTTGGCTCCGACACCGGAAGAGACCCAGTACTTC. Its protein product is CASSLAPTPEETQYF.

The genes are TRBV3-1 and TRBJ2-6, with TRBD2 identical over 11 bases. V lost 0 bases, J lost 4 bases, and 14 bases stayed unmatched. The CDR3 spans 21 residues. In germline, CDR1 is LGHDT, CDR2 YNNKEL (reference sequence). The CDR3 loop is CASSQELVERLAGSGANVLTF. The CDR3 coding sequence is TGTGCCAGCAGCCAAGAGCTGGTCGAAAGACTAGCGGGAAGCGGGGCCAACGTCCTGACTTTC.

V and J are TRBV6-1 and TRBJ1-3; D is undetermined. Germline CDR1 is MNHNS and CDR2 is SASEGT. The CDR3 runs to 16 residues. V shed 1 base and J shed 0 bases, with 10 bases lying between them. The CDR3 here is CASSEETLNSGNTIYF. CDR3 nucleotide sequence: TGTGCCAGCAGTGAAGAGACCCTCAACTCTGGAAACACCATATATTTT.